The clone carrying this T cell receptor (beta chain) was observed a single time. This record comes from a study of blood T cell repertoires in COVID-19. V was pared by 4 bases and J by 4 bases, with 9 bases of the junction left unmatched. Germline V gene sequence: CDR1 SGHRS, CDR2 YFSETQ. There are 15 residues in the CDR3. In the authors' workflow: Estimation of nucleated cell counts relied on the amplification of reference gene primers. TCRdb keeps only in-frame clones here, not all; method: immunoSEQ multiplex PCR. V, J and clone size were drawn from that table, and D and trimming were deduced from the DNA. The sample shows over 65,000 clones, around 85% of them seen only once.

This TCR was recovered from a human donor in a cohort sampled during active COVID-19. Material for sequencing was peripheral blood. The rearrangement joins TRBV5-1 to TRBJ2-3; 7 nucleotides match TRBD1. The chain's CDR3 is CASSTGQLQADTQYF. CDR3 bases: TGCGCCAGCAGCACGGGACAGCTACAAGCAGATACGCAGTATTTT.